This entry concerns a single TCR beta chain. Its antigen is unknown. The table came from immunoSEQ multiplex PCR; TCRdb's copy has only in-frame clones and leaves some out. Here the sample spans about 440,000 clones, around 88% being singletons. This sample stems from a study of Ad26.COV2.S vaccination and SARS-CoV-2 variants. Study-wide background: Into the muscle, Ad26.COV2.S was dosed once or twice, 56 days apart. Study-wide results and limits: The placebo group had lower spike-specific TCR breadth than the vaccine recipients did.

V trimming: 6 bases; J trimming: 7 bases; junction bases outside the gene matches: 8. The CDR3 length is 14 residues. Germline V CDR1 and CDR2: SNHLY, FYNNEI. Treatment defined: around 19 received Ad26.COV2.S at low or high dose, single or two shots; several received placebo; per-sample allocation not given. Samples analyzed were those drawn on day 63 after the first vaccine or placebo injection. Vaccination employed an Ad26 vector expressing the Wuhan-strain SARS-CoV-2 spike. Source: peripheral blood, taken in a trial of Ad26.COV2.S vaccine versus placebo. The source is a person aged 18-65 years who received the Ad26.COV2.S COVID-19 vaccine or a placebo. V is TRBV2 and J is TRBJ2-7; the match to TRBD2 covers 11 bases. CDR3: CASSQLAGEGEQYF. The CDR3 region has the DNA TGTGCCAGCAGCCAACTAGCGGGAGAGGGGGAGCAGTACTTC.